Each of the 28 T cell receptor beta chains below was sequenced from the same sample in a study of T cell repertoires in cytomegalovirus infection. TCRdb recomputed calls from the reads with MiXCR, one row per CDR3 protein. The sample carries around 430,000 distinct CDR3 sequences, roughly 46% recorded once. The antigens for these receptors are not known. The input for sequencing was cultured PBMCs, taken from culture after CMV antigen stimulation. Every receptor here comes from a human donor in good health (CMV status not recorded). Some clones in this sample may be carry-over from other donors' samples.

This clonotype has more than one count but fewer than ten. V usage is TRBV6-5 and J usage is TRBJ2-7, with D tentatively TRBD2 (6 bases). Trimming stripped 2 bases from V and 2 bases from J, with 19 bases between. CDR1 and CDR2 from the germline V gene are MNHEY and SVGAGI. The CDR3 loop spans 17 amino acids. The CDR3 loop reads CASSYRRGSGVAYEQYF. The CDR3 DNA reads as TGTGCCAGCAGTTACCGCCGGGGATCGGGGGTAGCCTACGAGCAGTACTTC.

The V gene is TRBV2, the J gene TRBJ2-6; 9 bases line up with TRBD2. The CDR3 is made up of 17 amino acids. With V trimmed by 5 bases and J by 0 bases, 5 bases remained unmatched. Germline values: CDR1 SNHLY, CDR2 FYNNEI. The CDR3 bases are TGTGCCAGCAGTCCGACTAGCGGCCTCTCTGGGGCCAACGTCCTGACTTTC. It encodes CASSPTSGLSGANVLTF.

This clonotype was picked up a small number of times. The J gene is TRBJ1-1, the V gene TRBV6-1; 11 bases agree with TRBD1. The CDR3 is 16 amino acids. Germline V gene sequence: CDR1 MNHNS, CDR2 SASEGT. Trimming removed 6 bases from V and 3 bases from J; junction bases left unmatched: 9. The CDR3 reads CASSSGQGAGYTEAFF. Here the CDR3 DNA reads TGTGCCAGCAGCTCTGGACAGGGGGCGGGATACACTGAAGCTTTCTTT.

The CDR3 here is CATSRGRGVSYNEQFF. CDR3 in DNA: TGTGCCACCAGCAGAGGTCGTGGGGTCTCCTACAATGAGCAGTTCTTC. V gene TRBV15 combines with J gene TRBJ2-1; D gene unclear. The germline CDR1 and CDR2 sequences are LNHNV and YYDKDF (reference sequence). The CDR3 spans 16 residues. Trimming left V 1 base short and J 0 bases short, with 10 bases between.

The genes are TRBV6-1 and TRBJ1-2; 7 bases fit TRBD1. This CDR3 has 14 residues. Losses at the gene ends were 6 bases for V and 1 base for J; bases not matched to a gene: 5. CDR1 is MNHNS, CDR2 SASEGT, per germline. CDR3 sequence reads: CASRFRDSNYGYTF. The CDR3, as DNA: TGTGCCAGCAGGTTCCGGGACAGTAACTATGGCTACACCTTC.

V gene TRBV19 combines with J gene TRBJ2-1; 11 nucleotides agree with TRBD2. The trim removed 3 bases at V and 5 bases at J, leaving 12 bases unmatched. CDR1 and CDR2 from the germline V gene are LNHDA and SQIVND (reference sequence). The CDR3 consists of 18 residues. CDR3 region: CASSIFGASGRPDNEQFF. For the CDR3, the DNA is TGTGCCAGTAGTATTTTTGGCGCTAGCGGGAGGCCTGACAATGAGCAGTTCTTC.

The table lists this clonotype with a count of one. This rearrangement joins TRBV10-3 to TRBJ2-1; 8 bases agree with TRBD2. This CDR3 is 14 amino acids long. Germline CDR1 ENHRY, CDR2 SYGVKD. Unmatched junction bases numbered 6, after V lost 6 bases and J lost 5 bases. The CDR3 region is CAIRASGGNNEQFF. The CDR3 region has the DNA TGTGCCATCAGGGCCAGCGGGGGAAACAATGAGCAGTTCTTC.

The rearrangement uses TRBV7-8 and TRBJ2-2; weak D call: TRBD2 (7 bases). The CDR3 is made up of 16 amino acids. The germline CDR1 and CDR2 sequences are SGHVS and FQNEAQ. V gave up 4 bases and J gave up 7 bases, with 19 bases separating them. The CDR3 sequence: CASSSPRGAVVGELFF. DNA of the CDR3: TGTGCCAGCAGCTCACCTCGGGGGGCTGTTGTCGGGGAGCTGTTTTTT.

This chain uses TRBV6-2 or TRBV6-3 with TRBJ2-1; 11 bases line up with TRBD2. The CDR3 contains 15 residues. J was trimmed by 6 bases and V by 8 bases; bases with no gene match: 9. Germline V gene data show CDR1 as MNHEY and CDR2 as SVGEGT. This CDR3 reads CASDRLAGGFNEQFF. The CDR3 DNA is TGTGCCAGCGATCGTCTAGCGGGAGGTTTCAATGAGCAGTTCTTC.

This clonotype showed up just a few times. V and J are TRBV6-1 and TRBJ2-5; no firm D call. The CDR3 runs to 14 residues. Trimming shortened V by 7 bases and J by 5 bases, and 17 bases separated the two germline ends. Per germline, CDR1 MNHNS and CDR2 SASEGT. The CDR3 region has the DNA TGTGCCAGCAATCGGCTGGCAGGTCGGGAGACCCAGTACTTC. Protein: CASNRLAGRETQYF.

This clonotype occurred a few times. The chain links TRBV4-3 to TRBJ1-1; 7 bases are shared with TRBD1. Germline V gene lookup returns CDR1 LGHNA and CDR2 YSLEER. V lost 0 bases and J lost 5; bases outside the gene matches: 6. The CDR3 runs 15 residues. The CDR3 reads CASSQDDRDRTEAFF. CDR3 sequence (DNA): TGCGCCAGCAGCCAAGACGACAGGGATAGGACTGAAGCTTTCTTT.

This CDR3 reads CASSLEAGSDTQYF. DNA for the CDR3: TGTGCCAGCAGCTTGGAGGCGGGATCAGATACGCAGTATTTT. The chain uses TRBV5-6 and TRBJ2-3; D might be TRBD2 (6 bases). The CDR3 spans 14 residues. Trimming left V 0 bases short and J 4 bases short, with 9 bases between. Per the germline V gene, CDR1 is SGHDT and CDR2 is YYEEEE.

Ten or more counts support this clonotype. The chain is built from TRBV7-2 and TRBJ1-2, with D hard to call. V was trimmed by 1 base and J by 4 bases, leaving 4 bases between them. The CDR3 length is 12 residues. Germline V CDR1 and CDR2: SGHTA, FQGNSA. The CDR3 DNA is TGTGCCAGCAGCTTAGGGGTCTATGGCTACACCTTC. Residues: CASSLGVYGYTF. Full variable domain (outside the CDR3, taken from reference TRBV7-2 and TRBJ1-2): GAGVSQSPSNKVTEKGKDVELRCDPISGHTALYWYRQSLGQGLEFLIYFQGNSAPDKSGLPSDRFSAERTGGSVSTLTIQRTQQEDSAVYLCASSLGVYGYTFGSGTRLTVV.

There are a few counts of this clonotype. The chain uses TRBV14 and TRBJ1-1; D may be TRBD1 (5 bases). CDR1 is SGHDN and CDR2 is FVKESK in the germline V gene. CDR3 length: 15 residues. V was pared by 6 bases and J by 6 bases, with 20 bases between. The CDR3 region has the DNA TGTGCCAGCAGTCATTTGACCCGGGGCCCCTCTGAAGCTTTCTTT. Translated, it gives CASSHLTRGPSEAFF.

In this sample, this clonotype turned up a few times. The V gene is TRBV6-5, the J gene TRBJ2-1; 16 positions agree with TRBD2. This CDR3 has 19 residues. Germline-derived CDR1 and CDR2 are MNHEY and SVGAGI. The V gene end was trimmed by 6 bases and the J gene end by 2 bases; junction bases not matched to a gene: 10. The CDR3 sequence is CASRPGTSGRVAAYNEQFF. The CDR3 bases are TGTGCCAGCAGGCCCGGGACTAGCGGGAGGGTGGCGGCCTACAATGAGCAGTTCTTC.

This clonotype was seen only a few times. The CDR3 is CASSFPQGENTGELFF. CDR3 nucleotides: TGTGCCAGCAGCTTCCCACAGGGGGAGAACACCGGGGAGCTGTTTTTT. This sequence joins TRBV7-6 and TRBJ2-2; TRBD1 matches 8 bases. The CDR3 runs to 16 residues. Germline trimming cut 3 bases from V and 1 base from J; bases unmatched to any gene: 4. From germline, CDR1 is SGHVS and CDR2 FNYEAQ.

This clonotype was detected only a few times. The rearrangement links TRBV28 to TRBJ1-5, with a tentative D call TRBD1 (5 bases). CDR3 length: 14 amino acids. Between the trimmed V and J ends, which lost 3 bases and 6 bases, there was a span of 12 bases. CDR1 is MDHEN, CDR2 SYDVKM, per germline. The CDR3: CASSFSREGQPQHF. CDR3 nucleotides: TGTGCCAGCAGTTTTTCCAGGGAGGGTCAGCCCCAGCATTTT.

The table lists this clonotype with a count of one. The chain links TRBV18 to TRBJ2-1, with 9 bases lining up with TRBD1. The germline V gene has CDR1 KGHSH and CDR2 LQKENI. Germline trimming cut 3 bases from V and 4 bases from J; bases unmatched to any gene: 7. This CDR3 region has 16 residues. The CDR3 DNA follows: TGTGCCAGCTCACCGGGACAGGGAGGAACGTACAATGAGCAGTTCTTC. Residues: CASSPGQGGTYNEQFF.

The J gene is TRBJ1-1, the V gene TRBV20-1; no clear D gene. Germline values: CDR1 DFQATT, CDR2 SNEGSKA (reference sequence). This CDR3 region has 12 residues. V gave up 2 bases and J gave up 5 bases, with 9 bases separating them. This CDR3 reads CSARPPSTEAFF. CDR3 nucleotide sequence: TGCAGTGCTAGACCCCCCTCAACTGAAGCTTTCTTT.

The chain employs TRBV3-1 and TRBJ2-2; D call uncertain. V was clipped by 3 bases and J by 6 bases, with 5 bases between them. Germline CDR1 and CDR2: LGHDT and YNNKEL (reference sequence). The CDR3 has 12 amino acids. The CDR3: CASSHTSGELFF. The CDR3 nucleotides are TGTGCCAGCAGCCATACCTCCGGGGAGCTGTTTTTT. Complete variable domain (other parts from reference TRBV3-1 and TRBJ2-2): DTAVSQTPKYLVTQMGNDKSIKCEQNLGHDTMYWYKQDSKKFLKIMFSYNNKELIINETVPNRFSPKSPDKAHLNLHINSLELGDSAVYFCASSHTSGELFFGEGSRLTVL.

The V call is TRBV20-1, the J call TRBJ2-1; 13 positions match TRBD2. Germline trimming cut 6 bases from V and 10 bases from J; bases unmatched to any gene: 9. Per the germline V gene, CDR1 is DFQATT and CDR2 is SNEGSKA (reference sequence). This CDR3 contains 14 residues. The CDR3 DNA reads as TGCAGTGCGCCCGGGACTAGCGGGGTCCGGGAGCAGTTCTTC. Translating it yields CSAPGTSGVREQFF.

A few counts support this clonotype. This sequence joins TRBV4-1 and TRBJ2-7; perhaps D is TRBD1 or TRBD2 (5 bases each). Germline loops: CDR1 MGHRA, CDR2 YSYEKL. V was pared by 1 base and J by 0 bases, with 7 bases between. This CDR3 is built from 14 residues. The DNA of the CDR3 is TGCGCCAGCAGCCAAGGGGACGGCTCCTACGAGCAGTACTTC. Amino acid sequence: CASSQGDGSYEQYF.

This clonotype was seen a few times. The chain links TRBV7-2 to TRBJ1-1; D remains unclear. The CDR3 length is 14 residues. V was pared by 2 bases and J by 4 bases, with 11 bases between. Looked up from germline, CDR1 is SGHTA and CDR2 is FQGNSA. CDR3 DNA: TGTGCCAGCAGCTTATTAGGGCCTAGCACTGAAGCTTTCTTT. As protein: CASSLLGPSTEAFF.

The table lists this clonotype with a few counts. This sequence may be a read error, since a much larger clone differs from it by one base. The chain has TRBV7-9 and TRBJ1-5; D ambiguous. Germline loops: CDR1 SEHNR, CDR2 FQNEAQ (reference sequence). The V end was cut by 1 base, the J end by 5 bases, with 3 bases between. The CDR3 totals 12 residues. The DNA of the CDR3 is TGTGCCAGCAGCTTAGACGATCAGCCCCAGCATTTT. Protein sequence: CASSLDDQPQHF.

CDR3 in amino acids: CASRAGLAKNSGANVLTF. The CDR3 nucleotides are TGTGCCAGCAGGGCGGGACTAGCGAAGAATTCAGGGGCCAACGTCCTGACTTTC. V usage is TRBV6-8 and J usage is TRBJ2-6; 10 bases agree with TRBD2. Germline V lookup: CDR1 MNHGY, CDR2 SAAAGT. Trimming took 6 bases from V and 4 from J; bases not matched to a gene: 12. This CDR3 has 18 residues.

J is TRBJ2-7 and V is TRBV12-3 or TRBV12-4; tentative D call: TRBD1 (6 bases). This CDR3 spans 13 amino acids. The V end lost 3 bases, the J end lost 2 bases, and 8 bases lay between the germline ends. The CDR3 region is CASSLGHTYEQYF. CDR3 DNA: TGTGCCAGCAGTTTGGGACACACCTACGAGCAGTACTTC.

The CDR3 sequence is CASSFERNSPLHF. The CDR3 region has the DNA TGTGCCAGCAGCTTCGAGAGAAATTCACCCCTCCACTTT. J is TRBJ1-6 and V is TRBV7-2; D ambiguous. V was clipped by 3 bases and J by 7 bases, with 7 bases between them. Germline V gene data show CDR1 as SGHTA and CDR2 as FQGNSA. This CDR3 is 13 amino acids long. Complete variable domain (other parts from reference TRBV7-2 and TRBJ1-6): GAGVSQSPSNKVTEKGKDVELRCDPISGHTALYWYRQSLGQGLEFLIYFQGNSAPDKSGLPSDRFSAERTGGSVSTLTIQRTQQEDSAVYLCASSFERNSPLHFGNGTRLTVT.

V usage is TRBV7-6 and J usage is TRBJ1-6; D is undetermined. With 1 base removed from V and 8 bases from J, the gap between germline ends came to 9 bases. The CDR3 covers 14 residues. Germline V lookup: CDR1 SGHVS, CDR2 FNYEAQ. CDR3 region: CASSLERGYSPLHF. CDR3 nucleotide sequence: TGTGCCAGCAGCTTAGAGAGAGGATATTCACCCCTCCACTTT.